This note documents a single TCR beta chain sequence. Its antigen remains unidentified. Sequencing used immunoSEQ multiplex PCR; TCRdb keeps in-frame clones, though not all of them. The sample has around 2,100,000 clones; just under 95% are singletons. Germline CDR1 reads MGHRA; CDR2 reads YSYEKL. With 1 base removed from V and 4 bases from J, the gap between germline ends came to 9 bases. CDR3 length: 14 residues. The naive CD8 subset, CD45RO-negative cells positively selected for CCR7, excluded terminally differentiated effector memory CD45RA+ cells. This entry comes from a study of shared clonotypes between healthy human individuals. Study-wide findings and caveats: Across a few donors, naive CD4 shared 5% to 6.5%, naive CD8 less than 4%, memory CD4 about 2.5%, memory CD8 under 0.5%.

The sequenced sample was naive CD8+ T cells sorted from blood. The chain links TRBV4-1 to TRBJ2-3; D gene uncertain. The sequence was obtained from a young man in good health. The CDR3 DNA sequence: TGCGCCAGCAGCCAAGGAGTGCTGGCAGATACGCAGTATTTT. Protein sequence: CASSQGVLADTQYF.